The clone carrying this TCR beta chain was seen a few times. This record comes from a study of response to subunit inactivated influenza vaccine. The V end was cut by 3 bases, the J end by 4 bases, with 14 bases between. Per the germline V gene, CDR1 is SGHRS and CDR2 is YFSETQ. The CDR3 runs 15 residues. TCRdb independently ran MiXCR on the RT-PCR reads; one entry per CDR3 protein. The sample lists 180,000 or so distinct CDR3 sequences, roughly 12% occurring once. Another study also made use of these data, one on T cells expressing NK-cell markers. That study adds: 5'RACE template switching with UMIs generated TCR beta cDNA. The leading position in the CD3+CD56-NKG2C+ fraction of four donors also went to these clonotypes.

The J gene is TRBJ2-1, the V gene TRBV5-1; TRBD1 might be the D (6 bases). Sequencing used CD8+ T cells sorted from PBMCs, obtained approximately 12 days after vaccination. The TCR sequence derives from a man in his forties or fifties who received an inactivated influenza vaccine. The CDR3 sequence is CASSSPRTAYNEQFF. The CDR3 bases are TGCGCCAGCAGCTCCCCCCGGACAGCTTACAATGAGCAGTTCTTC.